This TCR beta chain comes out of a study of cytomegalovirus exposure and HLA in healthy donors. Overall study: Researchers found that less than 90% of around 400 genotyped donors fell within the Caucasian-associated ancestry cluster.

Study-wide findings and caveats: Per a prior analysis, the majority of TCR beta V segments were productive roughly 87% or roughly 30% of the time. A later analysis found common viral pathogens apparently linked to several of the most significant clusters.

Comments on this clone: The antigen is not known.

These donors, healthy bone marrow donors, were studied. In the PCR, 60 Vbeta and 13 Jbeta primers were used. Sequencing was performed with immunoSEQ multiplex PCR; in TCRdb, only in-frame clones are kept and a portion is missing. The data contain around 210,000 clones, 70% to 90% of them singletons. This TCR derives from a girl aged 2-15 years in good health and CMV-seronegative. The sample consisted of PBMCs.

In nucleotides, the CDR3 is TGTGCCAGCAGTCAGGGTACAGGGGTTTCTGGCTCCTACAATGAGCAGTTCTTC. It codes for CASSQGTGVSGSYNEQFF. The chain joins TRBV27 to TRBJ2-1; 7 bases fit TRBD1. The CDR3 has 18 residues. Germline CDR1 MNHEY, CDR2 SMNVEV (reference sequence). V was pared by 5 bases and J by 0 bases, with 13 bases of the junction left unmatched.